One and the same sample provided the 5 T cell receptor beta chains below, sequenced in a study of T cells in Graves' hyperthyroidism and ophthalmopathy. Amplified regions were TCR beta CDR3 sequences from RNA transcripts. An initial round of RT-PCR targeting the TCR CDR3 relied on the HTBI primer set. One entry per CDR3 protein, called by TCRdb with MiXCR from the multiplex PCR reads. This repertoire shows some 740,000 distinct CDR3 sequences, around 13% found once; its top ten account for roughly 10%. The sample consisted of blood. The receptors derive from a young woman with Graves' hyperthyroidism.

This clonotype was observed at least ten times. The chain couples TRBV30 to TRBJ2-1; the D gene could be TRBD1 or TRBD2 (6 bases each). The CDR3 runs 12 residues. Trimming pared 5 bases from V and 6 bases from J, leaving 11 bases between. From germline, CDR1 is GTSNPN and CDR2 SVGIG (reference sequence). CDR3: CAWGGTSNEQFF. CDR3 coding DNA: TGTGCCTGGGGCGGGACAAGCAATGAGCAGTTCTTC.

The chain links TRBV28 to TRBJ1-5; D uncertain. The V gene lost 6 bases and the J gene lost 6 bases, with 21 bases spanning the gap. Germline values: CDR1 MDHEN, CDR2 SYDVKM. The CDR3 consists of 16 residues. CDR3 sequence (DNA): TGTGCCAGCAGGTCAGAGTGGACGGGCGACGGTCAGCCCCAGCATTTT. This gives the protein CASRSEWTGDGQPQHF.

As to this clonotype: Relative to the germline gene, one junction end is altered; a read error may explain this. The chain links TRBV7-9 to TRBJ1-1; D perhaps matches TRBD1 (5 bases). The CDR3 totals 11 residues. Germline values: CDR1 SEHNR, CDR2 FQNEAQ (reference sequence). In DNA, the CDR3 is TGTGCCAGCAACTTAACAGGAGGGGCTTTCTTT. This codes for CASNLTGGAFF.

Many counts were recorded for this clonotype. This sequence joins TRBV28 and TRBJ1-3; D might be TRBD1 (5 bases). This CDR3 has 16 amino acids. V gave up 5 bases and J gave up 0 bases, with 14 bases separating them. Germline-derived CDR1 and CDR2 are MDHEN and SYDVKM. The CDR3: CASSLRGGVSGNTIYF. The DNA of the CDR3 is TGTGCCAGCAGTCTCCGGGGCGGAGTCTCTGGAAACACCATATATTTT.

This clonotype was detected only a few times. V and J are TRBV4-1 and TRBJ2-7, with D possibly being TRBD2 (5 bases). This CDR3 has 11 residues. The germline V gene has CDR1 MGHRA and CDR2 YSYEKL. The germline V and J ends were trimmed by 4 bases and 6 bases, with 7 bases remaining between them. CDR3 residues: CASSRGVEQYF. Written as DNA, the CDR3 is TGCGCCAGCAGCCGGGGAGTCGAGCAGTACTTC.